The 5 T cell receptor beta chains below all came from one sample that was sequenced in a study of blood T cell repertoires in COVID-19. Libraries were prepared by immunoSEQ multiplex PCR; TCRdb keeps only in-frame clonotypes and omits some of them. Of roughly 300,000 clones listed, around 85% are singletons. The sequencing sample was made of peripheral blood. The receptor source for this set is a human donor in a cohort sampled during active COVID-19.

This clone has a single count. The rearrangement uses TRBV7-9 and TRBJ1-6, with D possibly matching TRBD1 (5 bases). Trimming took 3 bases from V and 5 from J, leaving 20 bases between them. Germline V CDR1 and CDR2: SEHNR, FQNEAQ (reference sequence). This CDR3 has 18 residues. The CDR3 region has the DNA TGTGCCAGCAGCTTGCGGGATGGGGGAGCGGGCAATAATTCACCCCTCCACTTT. Translation: CASSLRDGGAGNNSPLHF.

The chain employs TRBV21-1 and TRBJ1-2. TRBV21-1 is a pseudogene. CDR3 size: 12 residues. CDR3 amino acids: CASSPPLYGYTF. Here the CDR3 DNA reads TGTGCCAGCTCCCCCCCCCTCTATGGCTACACCTTC.

V is TRBV5-6 and J is TRBJ2-6; TRBD1 aligns across 9 bases. The germline gives CDR1 SGHDT, CDR2 YYEEEE. V gave up 4 bases and J gave up 1 base; unmatched junction bases: 6. This CDR3 comprises 17 residues. CDR3 amino acids: CASSLRDRASGANVLTF. CDR3 bases: TGTGCCAGCAGCCTCCGGGACAGGGCTTCTGGGGCCAACGTCCTGACTTTC.

This sequence joins TRBV12-5 and TRBJ1-1; D is uncertain. The CDR3 extends over 13 amino acids. V was trimmed by 4 bases and J by 1 base, leaving 7 bases between them. Per the germline V gene, CDR1 is LGHNT and CDR2 is FRNRAP. The CDR3 loop reads CASGSNTNTEAFF. CDR3 in DNA: TGTGCTAGTGGTTCCAACACGAACACTGAAGCTTTCTTT.

The J gene is TRBJ2-6, the V gene TRBV27, with D perhaps TRBD1 (6 bases). In germline, CDR1 is MNHEY, CDR2 SMNVEV (reference sequence). V shed 10 bases and J shed 1 base, with 20 bases lying between them. The CDR3 is 17 residues long. CDR3: CATLSAGASSGANVLTF. In DNA, the CDR3 is TGTGCCACCCTGTCCGCAGGGGCTAGTTCTGGGGCCAACGTCCTGACTTTC. Combining the CDR3 with reference TRBV27 and TRBJ2-6 gives the whole variable domain EAQVTQNPRYLITVTGKKLTVTCSQNMNHEYMSWYRQDPGLGLRQIYYSMNVEVTDKGDVPEGYKVSRKEKRNFPLILESPSPNQTSLYFCATLSAGASSGANVLTFGAGSRLTVL.